These 29 T cell receptor beta chains originate from one sample sequenced in a study of breast tumors, draining lymph nodes, adjacent tissues. Axillary draining lymph nodes of breast cancer patients supplied the node samples. In TCRdb, the multiplex PCR reads were re-called with MiXCR into one record per CDR3 protein. The sample has 150,000 to 200,000 distinct CDR3 sequences, approximately 33% seen once. Material for sequencing was axillary lymph node tissue. The receptors come from a female donor with breast cancer. Some clones in this sample may be carry-over from other donors' samples.

Concerning this clonotype: A read error is possible here, since a much larger clone lies one base away. The rearrangement links TRBV20-1 to TRBJ2-2; D perhaps matches TRBD1 (6 bases). Trimming pared 2 bases from V and 4 bases from J, leaving 17 bases between. Germline V gene lookup returns CDR1 DFQATT and CDR2 SNEGSKA (reference sequence). This CDR3 region has 16 residues. CDR3 sequence reads: CSARPSDRLTTGELFF. DNA for the CDR3: TGCAGTGCTAGACCCTCCGACAGGCTGACCACCGGGGAGCTGTTTTTT.

The rearrangement joins TRBV24-1 to TRBJ2-1, with 9 bases matching TRBD2. The V gene end was trimmed by 4 bases and the J gene end by 0 bases; junction bases not matched to a gene: 9. Germline CDR1 reads KGHDR; CDR2 reads SFDVKD. CDR3 length equals 18 residues. Here the CDR3 reads CATSDRRLAGTSYNEQFF. The CDR3 DNA reads as TGTGCCACCAGTGACCGGCGGCTAGCGGGGACCTCCTACAATGAGCAGTTCTTC.

Details on this clonotype: This may be a read error, as it is one base from a much larger clone. The genes are TRBV6-5 and TRBJ2-1, with 8 nucleotides matching TRBD2. The CDR3 runs to 13 residues. The germline V gene has CDR1 MNHEY and CDR2 SVGAGI. Losses at the gene ends were 5 bases for V and 6 bases for J; bases not matched to a gene: 3. CDR3 sequence (DNA): TGTGCCAGCAGTCACCTAGCGGGCAATGAGCAGTTCTTC. This sequence encodes CASSHLAGNEQFF.

The chain joins TRBV11-1 to TRBJ1-4; D uncertain. In germline, CDR1 is SGHAT, CDR2 FQDESV (reference sequence). V lost 5 bases and J 7 bases, leaving 17 bases between the germline ends. The CDR3 covers 15 residues. The CDR3 DNA reads TGTGCCAGCAGCCGCGAGCGGACGGTAGCTGAAAAACTGTTTTTT. It translates to CASSRERTVAEKLFF.

This clonotype was counted ten times or more. This sequence joins TRBV6-2 or TRBV6-3 and TRBJ1-6; no firm D call. Germline V gene data show CDR1 as MNHEY and CDR2 as SVGEGT. The CDR3 extends over 16 amino acids. The V and J ends lost 4 bases and 4 bases respectively, with 14 bases between them. CDR3 in amino acids: CASSSSKRTYNSPLHF. As DNA, the CDR3 is TGTGCCAGCAGTTCGTCCAAGCGGACGTATAATTCACCCCTCCACTTT.

Points on this clonotype: Being one base from a much bigger clone, this may be a read error. The J gene is TRBJ2-5, the V gene TRBV18; D gene ambiguous. The CDR3 runs to 13 residues. Germline V gene data show CDR1 as KGHSH and CDR2 as LQKENI. The CDR3 DNA is TGTGCCAGCTCACCACCTATGGTAGAGGCCCAGTACTTC. It translates to CASSPPMVEAQYF.

This clonotype has more than one count but fewer than ten. A read error may be the cause here, since a much bigger clone is one base away. V is TRBV11-2 and J is TRBJ1-2; the match to TRBD1 covers 8 bases. The V gene's germline CDR1 is SGHAT and CDR2 FQNNGV. Germline trimming cut 5 bases from V and 7 bases from J; bases unmatched to any gene: 6. This CDR3 has 13 amino acids. CDR3: CASSENRGTGYTF. The CDR3 DNA follows: TGTGCCAGCAGCGAGAACAGGGGGACTGGCTACACCTTC.

This clonotype came up many times. The gene calls are TRBV20-1 and TRBJ2-1; D may match TRBD1 or TRBD2 (5 bases each). In germline, CDR1 is DFQATT, CDR2 SNEGSKA (reference sequence). Trimming took 0 bases from V and 10 from J, leaving 13 bases between them. The CDR3 covers 13 residues. The CDR3 DNA is TGCAGTGCTAGAGAGTTGGGACGAGGGGAGCAGTTCTTC. It codes for CSARELGRGEQFF.

The chain links TRBV5-5 to TRBJ1-1; weak D call: TRBD1 (5 bases). Trimming shortened V by 1 base and J by 3 bases, and 13 bases separated the two germline ends. The CDR3 runs 15 residues. Germline assignment: CDR1 SGHKS and CDR2 YYEKEE (reference sequence). DNA of the CDR3: TGTGCCAGCAGCTTGATGGTGGGGGGTTACACTGAAGCTTTCTTT. Protein product: CASSLMVGGYTEAFF.

In its sample, this clonotype was seen many times. This chain joins TRBV20-1 and TRBJ2-1, with no clear D. The CDR3 sequence is 15 residues long. The germline V and J ends were trimmed by 6 bases and 3 bases, with 18 bases remaining between them. Germline V gives CDR1 DFQATT, CDR2 SNEGSKA (reference sequence). In DNA form, the CDR3 reads TGCAGTGCGCCGACGAAACGAAACTACTACAATGAGCAGTTCTTC. Translation: CSAPTKRNYYNEQFF.

This clonotype appeared many times. The chain links TRBV7-9 to TRBJ1-5; D unresolved. The germline gives CDR1 SEHNR, CDR2 FQNEAQ (reference sequence). The CDR3 spans 14 residues. The V end was cut by 4 bases, the J end by 4 bases, with 11 bases between. The CDR3 protein is CASSSLQRNQPQHF. The DNA for the CDR3 is TGTGCCAGCAGCTCCCTGCAGAGAAATCAGCCCCAGCATTTT.

The J gene is TRBJ2-7, the V gene TRBV4-1; TRBD2 matches at 8 bases. CDR3 size: 13 residues. Trimming at V came to 5 bases and at J to 5 bases, leaving 5 bases not matched to a gene. Looked up from germline, CDR1 is MGHRA and CDR2 is YSYEKL. This CDR3 is CASSGLARHEQYF. For the CDR3, the DNA is TGCGCCAGCAGCGGACTAGCCCGGCACGAGCAGTACTTC.

Regarding this clonotype: A read error may explain this, as a much larger clone is one base away. The CDR3 region has the DNA TGTGCCAGTAGTAAAGACAGGTTATATGGCCACACCTTC. It specifies CASSKDRLYGHTF. The chain employs TRBV19 and TRBJ1-2; perhaps TRBD1 as D (6 bases). Germline V gene sequence: CDR1 LNHDA, CDR2 SQIVND (reference sequence). CDR3 length: 13 residues.

Notes on this clonotype: This could be a read error, since a much larger clone is one nucleotide away. This chain connects TRBV20-1 to TRBJ2-1; unclear D gene. The CDR3 contains 12 residues. Germline V CDR1 and CDR2: DFQATT, SNEGSKA (reference sequence). The CDR3 region is CSVMSSYNEPFF. The CDR3 coding sequence is TGCAGTGTAATGAGCTCCTACAATGAGCCGTTCTTC.

This chain links TRBV28 with TRBJ2-7; D call uncertain. Germline V gene lookup returns CDR1 MDHEN and CDR2 SYDVKM. V was pared by 11 bases and J by 5 bases, with 13 bases between. The CDR3 runs 11 residues. CDR3 nucleotides: TGTGCCCACCATGACGGGCACGAGCAGTACTTC. Translated: CAHHDGHEQYF. The entire variable domain, with the rest obtained from reference TRBV28 and TRBJ2-7, is as follows: DVKVTQSSRYLVKRTGEKVFLECVQDMDHENMFWYRQDPGLGLRLIYFSYDVKMKEKGDIPEGYSVSREKKERFSLILESASTNQTSMYLCAHHDGHEQYFGPGTRLTVT.

The chain links TRBV7-9 to TRBJ2-3; 8 nucleotides align to TRBD2. The CDR3 covers 21 residues. With V trimmed by 5 bases and J by 5 bases, 27 bases remained unmatched. Germline CDR1 reads SEHNR; CDR2 reads FQNEAQ (reference sequence). In nucleotides, the CDR3 is TGTGCCAGCAGCCCCGTGGCGGGAGGAAACACCGGGGGCGGTTTCATAGATACGCAGTATTTT. Translation gives CASSPVAGGNTGGGFIDTQYF.

Concerning this clonotype: The final CDR3 position lacks the conserved phenylalanine or tryptophan, pointing to a likely read error. V usage is TRBV7-7 and J usage is TRBJ2-5; D call uncertain. Germline assignment: CDR1 SSHAT and CDR2 FNYEAQ (reference sequence). The CDR3 has 14 residues. The CDR3: CASSLEVGRETQYL. The CDR3 region has the DNA TGTGCTAGCAGCTTAGAGGTAGGCAGGGAGACCCAGTACCTC.

Notes on this clonotype: Since no conserved phenylalanine or tryptophan closes the CDR3, a read error is the likely cause. The DNA is left out, because the CDR3 cannot be placed on it with certainty; the CDR3 is given as TCRdb lists it. The chain combines TRBV20-1 with TRBJ1-4. Germline V gene data show CDR1 as DFQATT and CDR2 as SNEGSKA (reference sequence). 10 amino acids form the CDR3, both terminal residues included. The CDR3 loop is CSARDGSGVI.

This clonotype was recorded a few times. The chain employs TRBV18 and TRBJ2-1; TRBD2 aligns across 8 bases. After removal of 3 bases from V and 3 bases from J, the junction contained 10 bases not matched to a gene. The V gene's germline CDR1 is KGHSH and CDR2 LQKENI. The CDR3 sequence is 17 residues long. CDR3 loop: CASSPHPFAGGYNEQFF. The CDR3 DNA reads TGTGCCAGCTCACCCCATCCGTTTGCGGGAGGCTACAATGAGCAGTTCTTC.

This clonotype was recorded at least ten times. The chain couples TRBV5-1 to TRBJ2-6, with D maybe TRBD1 (5 bases). The V end was cut by 2 bases, the J end by 2 bases, with 11 bases between. The CDR3 is 16 amino acids. CDR1 SGHRS and CDR2 YFSETQ come from the germline V gene. This chain's CDR3 is CASSFGRGPGANVLTF. The CDR3 DNA sequence: TGCGCCAGCAGCTTTGGAAGGGGTCCTGGGGCCAACGTCCTGACTTTC.

The chain joins TRBV18 to TRBJ2-2, with 11 bases that match TRBD1. Germline lookup yields CDR1 KGHSH and CDR2 LQKENI. CDR3 length equals 16 residues. V gave up 0 bases and J gave up 4 bases; unmatched junction bases: 1. CDR3 nucleotides: TGTGCCAGCTCACCACCCGGGACAGGGGGCACCGGGGAGCTGTTTTTT. Protein sequence: CASSPPGTGGTGELFF.

Remarks on this clonotype: The junction differs from germline at one of its ends, possibly a read error. The CDR3 protein is CAISSGDLNPGGLFF. The CDR3 nucleotides read TGTGCCATCAGTTCCGGGGATTTGAACCCCGGGGGGCTGTTTTTT. V and J are TRBV10-3 and TRBJ2-2, with D maybe TRBD2 (6 bases). The germline V gene has CDR1 ENHRY and CDR2 SYGVKD. The CDR3 is made up of 15 amino acids.

This clonotype was recorded once. This sequence may be a read error, since a much larger clone differs from it by one base. V and J are TRBV12-3 or TRBV12-4 and TRBJ2-3; D may be TRBD2 (7 bases). This CDR3 comprises 15 residues. Trimming removed 5 bases at V and 4 bases at J, with 16 bases between. CDR3 residues: CASSSWGAGADTQYF. CDR3 coding DNA: TGTGCCAGCAGTAGCTGGGGGGCGGGAGCAGATACGCAGTATTTT.

This clonotype was seen more than once but under ten times. Being one base from a much bigger clone, this may be a read error. The chain has TRBV4-3 and TRBJ2-7; D not resolved. Germline V gene data show CDR1 as LGHNA and CDR2 as YSLEER. The CDR3 covers 14 residues. V gave up 1 base and J gave up 0 bases, with 7 bases separating them. CDR3 residues: CASSQGSGSYEQYF. CDR3 bases: TGCGCCAGCAGCCAAGGGTCAGGCTCCTACGAGCAGTACTTC.

This clonotype was picked up many times. V usage is TRBV12-5 and J usage is TRBJ2-3, with TRBD1 matching 7 bases. After removal of 4 bases from V and 6 bases from J, the junction contained 13 bases not matched to a gene. Germline CDR1 LGHNT, CDR2 FRNRAP. The CDR3 has 16 amino acids. CDR3 DNA sequence: TGTGCTAGTGGTTCGGGACAGAGGGGCCATGGCGATACGCAGTATTTT. Amino acid sequence: CASGSGQRGHGDTQYF.

This clonotype came up many times. The rearrangement links TRBV19 to TRBJ2-5, with TRBD2 as a possible D gene (5 bases). The CDR3 consists of 15 residues. V was cut by 0 bases and J by 2 bases, with 10 bases left in between. The germline V gene has CDR1 LNHDA and CDR2 SQIVND (reference sequence). The CDR3 DNA reads as TGTGCCAGTAGTATAGATGTACTAGTTCAAGAGACCCAGTACTTC. Residues: CASSIDVLVQETQYF.

As concerns this clonotype: An end of the junction differs from the germline gene, which may be a read error. V and J are TRBV27 and TRBJ2-7, with a possible D match to TRBD1 (6 bases). The CDR3 is 14 residues long. CDR1 and CDR2 (germline): MNHEY, SMNVEV (reference sequence). This CDR3 is CVSSLRTAFYEQYF. The CDR3 DNA reads TGTGTCAGCAGTCTCCGGACAGCCTTCTACGAGCAGTACTTC.

The chain recombines TRBV10-3 with TRBJ1-5; the D gene is possibly TRBD1 (5 bases). This CDR3 is built from 15 residues. The germline gives CDR1 ENHRY, CDR2 SYGVKD. Trimming shortened V by 6 bases and J by 0 bases, and 12 bases separated the two germline ends. The CDR3, as DNA: TGTGCCATCAGGGGGACTGACGTTAGCAATCAGCCCCAGCATTTT. It is translated as CAIRGTDVSNQPQHF.

In the case of this clonotype: A much larger clonotype is one base distant, so this may be a read error. The rearrangement joins TRBV6-1 to TRBJ1-4; TRBD1 is a possible D gene (5 bases). CDR3 length equals 16 residues. Per the germline V gene, CDR1 is MNHNS and CDR2 is SASEGT. CDR3 protein: CARSEERGATNEKLFF. The CDR3 region has the DNA TGTGCCCGCAGTGAAGAAAGGGGAGCAACTAATGAAAAACTGTTTTTT.